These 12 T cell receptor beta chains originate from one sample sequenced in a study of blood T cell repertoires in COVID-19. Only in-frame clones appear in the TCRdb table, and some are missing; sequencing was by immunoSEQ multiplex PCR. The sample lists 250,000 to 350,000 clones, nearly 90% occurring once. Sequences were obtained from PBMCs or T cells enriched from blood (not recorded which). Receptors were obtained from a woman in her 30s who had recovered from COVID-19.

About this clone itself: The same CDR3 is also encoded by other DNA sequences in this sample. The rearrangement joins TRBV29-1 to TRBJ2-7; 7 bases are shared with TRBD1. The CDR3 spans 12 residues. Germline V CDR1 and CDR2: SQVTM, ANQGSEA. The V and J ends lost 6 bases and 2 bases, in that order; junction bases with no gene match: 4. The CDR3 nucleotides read TGCAGCGTCCGACAGGGCCCCTACGAGCAGTACTTC. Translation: CSVRQGPYEQYF.

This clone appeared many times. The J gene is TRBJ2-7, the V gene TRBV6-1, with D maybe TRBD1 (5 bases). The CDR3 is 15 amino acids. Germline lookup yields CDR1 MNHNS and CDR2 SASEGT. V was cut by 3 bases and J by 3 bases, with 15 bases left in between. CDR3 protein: CASSDGAGTSYEQYF. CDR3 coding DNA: TGTGCCAGCAGTGATGGGGCAGGAACGAGCTACGAGCAGTACTTC.

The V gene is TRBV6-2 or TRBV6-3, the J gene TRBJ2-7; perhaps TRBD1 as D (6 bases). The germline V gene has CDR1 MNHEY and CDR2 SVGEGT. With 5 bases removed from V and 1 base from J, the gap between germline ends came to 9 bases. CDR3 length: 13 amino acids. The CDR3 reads CASSPRGSYEQYF. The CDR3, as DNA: TGTGCCAGCAGTCCGAGGGGGTCCTACGAGCAGTACTTC.

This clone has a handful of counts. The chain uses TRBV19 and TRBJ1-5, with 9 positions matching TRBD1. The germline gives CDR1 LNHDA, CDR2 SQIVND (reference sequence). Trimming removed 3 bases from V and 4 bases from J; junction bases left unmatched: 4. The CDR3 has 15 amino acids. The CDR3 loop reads CASSISDRGNQPQHF. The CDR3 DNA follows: TGTGCCAGTAGTATTTCGGACAGGGGTAATCAGCCCCAGCATTTT.

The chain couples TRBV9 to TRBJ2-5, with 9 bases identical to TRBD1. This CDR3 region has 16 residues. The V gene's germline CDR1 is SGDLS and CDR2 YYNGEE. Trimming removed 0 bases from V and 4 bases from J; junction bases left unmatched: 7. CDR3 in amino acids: CASSVDRGQGRETQYF. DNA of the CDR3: TGTGCCAGCAGCGTAGATCGGGGACAGGGTAGAGAGACCCAGTACTTC.

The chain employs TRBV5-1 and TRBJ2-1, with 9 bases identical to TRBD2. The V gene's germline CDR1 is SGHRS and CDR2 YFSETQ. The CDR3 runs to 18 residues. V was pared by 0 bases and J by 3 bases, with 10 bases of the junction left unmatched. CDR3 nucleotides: TGCGCCAGCAGCTTGGCCCTATCGGCTAGCGGGGACTACAATGAGCAGTTCTTC. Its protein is CASSLALSASGDYNEQFF.

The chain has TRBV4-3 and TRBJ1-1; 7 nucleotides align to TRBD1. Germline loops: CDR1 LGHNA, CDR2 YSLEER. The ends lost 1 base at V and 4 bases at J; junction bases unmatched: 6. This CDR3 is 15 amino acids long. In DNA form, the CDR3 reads TGCGCCAGCAGCCAAGGAGCCAGGGGGTCCACTGAAGCTTTCTTT. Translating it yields CASSQGARGSTEAFF.

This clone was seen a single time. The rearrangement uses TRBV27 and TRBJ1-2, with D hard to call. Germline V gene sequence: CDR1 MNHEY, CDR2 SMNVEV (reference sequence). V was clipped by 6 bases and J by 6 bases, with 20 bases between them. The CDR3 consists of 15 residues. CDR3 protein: CASRDSGRAKDGYTF. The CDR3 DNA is TGTGCCAGCAGAGATAGTGGGAGGGCTAAGGATGGCTACACCTTC.

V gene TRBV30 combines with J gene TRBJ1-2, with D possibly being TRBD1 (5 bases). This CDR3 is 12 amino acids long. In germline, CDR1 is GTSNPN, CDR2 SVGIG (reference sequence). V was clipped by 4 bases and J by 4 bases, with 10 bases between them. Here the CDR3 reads CAWTGSSYGYTF. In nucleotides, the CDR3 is TGTGCCTGGACAGGGTCAAGCTATGGCTACACCTTC. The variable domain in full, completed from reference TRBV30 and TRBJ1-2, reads SQTIHQWPATLVQPVGSPLSLECTVEGTSNPNLYWYRQAAGRGLQLLFYSVGIGQISSEVPQNLSASRPQDRQFILSSKKLLLSDSGFYLCAWTGSSYGYTFGSGTRLTVV.

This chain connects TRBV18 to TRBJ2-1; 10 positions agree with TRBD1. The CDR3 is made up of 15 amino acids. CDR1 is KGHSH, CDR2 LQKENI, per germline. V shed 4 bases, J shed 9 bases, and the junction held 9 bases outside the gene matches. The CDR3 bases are TGTGCCAGCTCACGGGACCGGACAGGGGGTGGTGAGCAGTTCTTC. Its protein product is CASSRDRTGGGEQFF.

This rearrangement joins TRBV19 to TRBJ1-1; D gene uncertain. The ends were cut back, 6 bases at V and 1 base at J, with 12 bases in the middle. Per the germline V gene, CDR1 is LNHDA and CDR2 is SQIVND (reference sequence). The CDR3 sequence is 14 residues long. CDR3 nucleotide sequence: TGTGCCAGTAGGTCTGGCAGCGGGAACACTGAAGCTTTCTTT. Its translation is CASRSGSGNTEAFF.

CDR3 DNA: TGCGCCAGCAGCCCAGGGAAGGGACAGGGCTTCGAGCCCCAGCATTTT. This encodes CASSPGKGQGFEPQHF. The rearrangement links TRBV5-1 to TRBJ1-5, with 9 bases aligning to TRBD1. Germline V gene lookup returns CDR1 SGHRS and CDR2 YFSETQ. This CDR3 is built from 16 residues. After removal of 4 bases from V and 8 bases from J, the junction contained 13 bases not matched to a gene.